This TCR beta chain originates from a study of blood T cell repertoires in COVID-19. Across the study: The United States, Italy and Spain provided the acute and convalescent COVID-19 samples. The cDNA or gDNA used as material had been derived from T cells, B-cell-depleted T cells, or PBMCs.

There are 15 residues in the CDR3. Germline V CDR1 and CDR2: KGHSH, LQKENI. Trimming removed 6 bases from V and 5 bases from J, with 19 bases in between. Source study methods: Using reference gene primer amplification, nucleated cell counts were estimated. Profiling relied on immunoSEQ multiplex PCR, and the TCRdb table lists in-frame clones only, not all of them. D and trimming come from the DNA, and the V and J calls and clone size come from that table. Here the sample spans 55,000 to 75,000 clones, roughly 77% being singletons. The V and J genes are TRBV18 and TRBJ1-1; no reliable D call. Input material: peripheral blood. This receptor was obtained from a woman in her seventies with acute or convalescent COVID-19. CDR3 sequence (DNA): TGTGCCAGCTCCGGGTACAGCGGACGTGGGACTGAAGCTTTCTTT. It yields the protein CASSGYSGRGTEAFF.